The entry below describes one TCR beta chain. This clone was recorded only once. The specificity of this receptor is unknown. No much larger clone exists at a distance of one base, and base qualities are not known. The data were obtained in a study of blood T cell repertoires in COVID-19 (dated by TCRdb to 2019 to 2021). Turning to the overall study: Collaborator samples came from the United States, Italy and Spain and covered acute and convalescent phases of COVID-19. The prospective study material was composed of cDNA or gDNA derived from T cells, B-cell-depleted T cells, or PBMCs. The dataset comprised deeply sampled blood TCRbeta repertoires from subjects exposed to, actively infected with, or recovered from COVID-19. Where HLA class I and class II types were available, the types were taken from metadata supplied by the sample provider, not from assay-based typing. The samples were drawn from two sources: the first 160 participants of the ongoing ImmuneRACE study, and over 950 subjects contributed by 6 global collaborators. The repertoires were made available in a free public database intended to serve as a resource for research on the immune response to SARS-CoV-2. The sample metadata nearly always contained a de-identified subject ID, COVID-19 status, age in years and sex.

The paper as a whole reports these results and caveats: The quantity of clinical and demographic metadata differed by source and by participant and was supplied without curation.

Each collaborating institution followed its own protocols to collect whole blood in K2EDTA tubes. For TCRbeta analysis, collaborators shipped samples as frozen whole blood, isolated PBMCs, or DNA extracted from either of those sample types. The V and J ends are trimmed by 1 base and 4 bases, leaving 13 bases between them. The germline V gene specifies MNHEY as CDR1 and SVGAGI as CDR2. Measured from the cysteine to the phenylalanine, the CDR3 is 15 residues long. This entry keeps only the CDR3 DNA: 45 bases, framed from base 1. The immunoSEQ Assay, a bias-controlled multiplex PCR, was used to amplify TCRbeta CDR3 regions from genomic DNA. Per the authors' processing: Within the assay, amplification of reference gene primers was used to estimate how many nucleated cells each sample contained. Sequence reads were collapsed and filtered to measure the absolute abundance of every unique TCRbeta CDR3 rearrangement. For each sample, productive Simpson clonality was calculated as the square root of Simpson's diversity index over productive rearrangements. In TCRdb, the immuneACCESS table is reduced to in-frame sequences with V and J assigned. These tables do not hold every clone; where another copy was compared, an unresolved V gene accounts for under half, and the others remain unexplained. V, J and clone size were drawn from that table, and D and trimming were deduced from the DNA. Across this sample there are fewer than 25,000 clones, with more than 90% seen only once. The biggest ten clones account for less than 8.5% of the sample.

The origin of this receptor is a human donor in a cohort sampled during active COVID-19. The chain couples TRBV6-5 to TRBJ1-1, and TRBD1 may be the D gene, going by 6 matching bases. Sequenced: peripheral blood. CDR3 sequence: CASSYWRGGSTEAFF. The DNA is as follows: TGTGCCAGCAGTTACTGGAGGGGGGGGAGCACTGAAGCTTTCTTT.